Detailed here is one T cell receptor beta chain. The source of the sample is a study of blood T cell repertoires in COVID-19. TCRdb's table, derived via immunoSEQ multiplex PCR, lists solely in-frame clones and lacks some. This repertoire shows about 71,000 clones, approximately 89% found once; its top ten account for about 8.9%. This clonotype originated in a man in his forties or fifties with active COVID-19. Sequences were obtained from peripheral blood.

CDR3: CASRQGSLNTEAFF. The CDR3 DNA follows: TGTGCCAGCAGACAGGGGAGCCTGAACACTGAAGCTTTCTTT. The chain uses TRBV2 and TRBJ1-1; TRBD1 aligns across 7 bases. Germline loops: CDR1 SNHLY, CDR2 FYNNEI. The CDR3 contains 14 residues. The junction had 4 bases not matched to a gene; V was cut back by 6 bases and J by 0 bases.